This T cell receptor (beta chain) was documented in a study of cytomegalovirus exposure and HLA in healthy donors. Some clones are missing from TCRdb's copy, which holds only in-frame ones; the method was immunoSEQ multiplex PCR. The sample consists of roughly 250,000 clones, roughly 86% of them appearing once. Germline loops: CDR1 SGHDN, CDR2 FVKESK. This CDR3 is built from 14 residues. V dropped 3 bases and J dropped 5 bases, with 14 bases sitting between them. The gene calls are TRBV14 and TRBJ2-7, with D possibly TRBD1 on 5 matching bases. This clonotype was sampled from a woman younger than 45 in good health and CMV-seropositive. The sequenced sample consisted of PBMCs. CDR3 nucleotides: TGTGCCAGCAGCCATTATTCAGGGCCCAACGAGCAGTACTTC. Protein: CASSHYSGPNEQYF. The variable domain in full, completed from reference TRBV14 and TRBJ2-7, reads EAGVTQFPSHSVIEKGQTVTLRCDPISGHDNLYWYRRVMGKEIKFLLHFVKESKQDESGMPNNRFLAERTGGTYSTLKVQPAELEDSGVYFCASSHYSGPNEQYFGPGTRLTVT.